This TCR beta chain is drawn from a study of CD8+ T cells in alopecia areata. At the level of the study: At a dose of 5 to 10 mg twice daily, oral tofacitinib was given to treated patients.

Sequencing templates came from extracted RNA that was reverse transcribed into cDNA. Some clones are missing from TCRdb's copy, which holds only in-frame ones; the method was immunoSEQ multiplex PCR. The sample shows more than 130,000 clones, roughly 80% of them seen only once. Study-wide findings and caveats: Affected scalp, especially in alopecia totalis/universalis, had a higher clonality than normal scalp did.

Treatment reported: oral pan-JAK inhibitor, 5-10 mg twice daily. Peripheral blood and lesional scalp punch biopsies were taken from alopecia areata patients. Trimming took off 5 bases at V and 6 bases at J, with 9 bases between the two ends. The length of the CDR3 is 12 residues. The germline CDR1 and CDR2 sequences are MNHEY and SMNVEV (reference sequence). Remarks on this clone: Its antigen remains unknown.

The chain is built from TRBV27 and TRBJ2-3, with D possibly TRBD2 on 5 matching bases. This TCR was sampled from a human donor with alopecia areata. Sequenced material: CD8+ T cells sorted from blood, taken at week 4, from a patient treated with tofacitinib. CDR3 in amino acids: CASSQGLDTQYF. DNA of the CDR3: TGTGCCAGCAGTCAAGGACTGGATACGCAGTATTTT.